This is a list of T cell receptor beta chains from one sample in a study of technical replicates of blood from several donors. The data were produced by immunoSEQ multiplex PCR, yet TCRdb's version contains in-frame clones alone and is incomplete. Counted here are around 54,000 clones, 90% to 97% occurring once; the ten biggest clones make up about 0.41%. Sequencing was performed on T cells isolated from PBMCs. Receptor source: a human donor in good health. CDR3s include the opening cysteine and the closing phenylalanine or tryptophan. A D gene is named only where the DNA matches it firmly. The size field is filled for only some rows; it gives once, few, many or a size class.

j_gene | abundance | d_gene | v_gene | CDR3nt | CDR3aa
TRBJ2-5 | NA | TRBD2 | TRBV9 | TGTGCCAGCAGCGAGACTAGCGGAAGACAAGAGACCCAGTACTTC | CASSETSGRQETQYF
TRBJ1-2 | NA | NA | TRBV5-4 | TGTGCCAGCAGCTTGGAGGTGCGGGGGGCCTATGGCTACACCTTC | CASSLEVRGAYGYTF
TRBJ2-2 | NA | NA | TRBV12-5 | TGTGCTAGTGGTCTCCGGGACACAAACACCGGGGAGCTGTTTTTT | CASGLRDTNTGELFF
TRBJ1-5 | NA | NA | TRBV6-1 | TGTGCCAGCAGTGAAGTCCAGATAAGCAATCAGCCCCAGCATTTT | CASSEVQISNQPQHF
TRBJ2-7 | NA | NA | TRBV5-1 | TGCGCCAGCAGCTTGGCTCAGGGGTTCGAGCAGTACTTC | CASSLAQGFEQYF
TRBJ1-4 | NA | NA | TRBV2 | TGTGCCAGCAGTGAGGGGGCGAACGAAAAACTGTTTTTT | CASSEGANEKLFF
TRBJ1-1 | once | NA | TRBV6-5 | TGTGCCAGCAGTTACTCACAGAACACTGAAGCTTTCTTT | CASSYSQNTEAFF
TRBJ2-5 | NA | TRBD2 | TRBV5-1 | TGCGCCAGCTCCTCGATCGGGGGGGAGACCCAGTACTTC | CASSSIGGETQYF
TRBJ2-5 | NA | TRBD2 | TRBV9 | TGTGCCAGCAGCGTACGGTTTGGGGGAGGGACGGGGGAGACCCAGTACTTC | CASSVRFGGGTGETQYF
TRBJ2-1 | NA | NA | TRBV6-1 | TGTGCCAGCAGTGAAGCTGGGCTTTACAATGAGCAGTTCTTC | CASSEAGLYNEQFF